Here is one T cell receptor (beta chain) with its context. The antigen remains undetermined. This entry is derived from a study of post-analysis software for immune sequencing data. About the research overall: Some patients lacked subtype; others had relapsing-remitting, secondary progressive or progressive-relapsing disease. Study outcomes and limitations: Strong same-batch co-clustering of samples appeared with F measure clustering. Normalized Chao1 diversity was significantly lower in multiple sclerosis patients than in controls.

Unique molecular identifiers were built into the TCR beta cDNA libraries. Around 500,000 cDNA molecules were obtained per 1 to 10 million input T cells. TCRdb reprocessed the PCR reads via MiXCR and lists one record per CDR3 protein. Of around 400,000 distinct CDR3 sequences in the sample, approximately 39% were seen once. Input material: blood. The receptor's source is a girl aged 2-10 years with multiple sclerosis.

The CDR3 here is CATSSGRGGDTQYF. DNA of the CDR3: TGTGCCACCTCTAGCGGGAGGGGAGGAGATACGCAGTATTTT. This rearrangement joins TRBV15 to TRBJ2-3, with TRBD2 identical over 12 bases. The CDR3 runs 14 residues. Germline-derived CDR1 and CDR2 are LNHNV and YYDKDF (reference sequence). Trimming at V came to 8 bases and at J to 5 bases, leaving 5 bases not matched to a gene.